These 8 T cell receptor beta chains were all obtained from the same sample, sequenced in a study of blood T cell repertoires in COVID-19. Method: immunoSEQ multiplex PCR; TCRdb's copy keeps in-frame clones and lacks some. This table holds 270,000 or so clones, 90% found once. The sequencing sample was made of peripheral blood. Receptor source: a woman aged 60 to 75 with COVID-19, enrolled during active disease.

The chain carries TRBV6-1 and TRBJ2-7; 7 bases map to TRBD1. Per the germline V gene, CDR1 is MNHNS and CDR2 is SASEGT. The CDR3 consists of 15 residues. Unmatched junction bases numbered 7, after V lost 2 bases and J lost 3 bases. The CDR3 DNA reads TGTGCCAGCAGTGAAAACCACAGGGGCCTCTACGAGCAGTACTTC. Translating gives CASSENHRGLYEQYF.

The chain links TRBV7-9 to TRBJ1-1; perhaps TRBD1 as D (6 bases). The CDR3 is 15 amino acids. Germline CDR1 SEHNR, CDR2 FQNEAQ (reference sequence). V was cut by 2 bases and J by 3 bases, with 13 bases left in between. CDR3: CASSLNGGRYTEAFF. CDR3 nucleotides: TGTGCCAGCAGCTTAAACGGGGGGCGATACACTGAAGCTTTCTTT.

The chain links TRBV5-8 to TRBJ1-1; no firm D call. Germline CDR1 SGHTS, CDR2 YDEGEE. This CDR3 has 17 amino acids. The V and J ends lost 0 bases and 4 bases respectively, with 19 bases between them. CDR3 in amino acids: CASSLVSFAGFVTEAFF. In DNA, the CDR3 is TGTGCCAGCAGCTTGGTCAGTTTCGCGGGGTTCGTCACTGAAGCTTTCTTT.

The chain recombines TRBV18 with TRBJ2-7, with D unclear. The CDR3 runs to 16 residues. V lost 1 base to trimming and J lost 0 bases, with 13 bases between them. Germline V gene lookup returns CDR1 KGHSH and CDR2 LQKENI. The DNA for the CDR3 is TGTGCCAGCTCACCACTGCTCTTTCCGAGCTCCTACGAGCAGTACTTC. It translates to CASSPLLFPSSYEQYF.

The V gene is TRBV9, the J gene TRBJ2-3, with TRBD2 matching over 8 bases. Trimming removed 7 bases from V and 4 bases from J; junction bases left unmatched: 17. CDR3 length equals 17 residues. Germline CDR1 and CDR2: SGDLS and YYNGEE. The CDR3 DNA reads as TGTGCCAGCGGTCCCCCTTGGCGGGGGGCGACCGCAGATACGCAGTATTTT. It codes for CASGPPWRGATADTQYF.

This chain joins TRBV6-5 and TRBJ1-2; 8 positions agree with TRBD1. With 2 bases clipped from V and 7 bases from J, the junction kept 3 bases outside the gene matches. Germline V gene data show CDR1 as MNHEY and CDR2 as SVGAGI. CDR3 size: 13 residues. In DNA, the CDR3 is TGTGCCAGCAGTTACGGGCAGGGGGCTGGCTACACCTTC. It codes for CASSYGQGAGYTF.

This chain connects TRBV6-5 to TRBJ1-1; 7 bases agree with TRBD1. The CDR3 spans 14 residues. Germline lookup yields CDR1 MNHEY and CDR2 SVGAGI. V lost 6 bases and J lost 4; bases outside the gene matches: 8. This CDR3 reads CASRRGQEATEAFF. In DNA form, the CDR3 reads TGTGCCAGCAGACGAGGACAGGAAGCCACTGAAGCTTTCTTT.

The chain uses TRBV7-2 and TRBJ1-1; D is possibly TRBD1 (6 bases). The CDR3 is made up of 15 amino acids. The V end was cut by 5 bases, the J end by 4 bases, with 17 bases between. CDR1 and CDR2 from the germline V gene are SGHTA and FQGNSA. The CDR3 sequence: CASSPRRGAVTEAFF. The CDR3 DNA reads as TGTGCCAGCAGCCCGCGTCGGGGGGCTGTCACTGAAGCTTTCTTT.